This entry lists 5 T cell receptor beta chains sequenced from one sample in a study of cytomegalovirus exposure and HLA in healthy donors. 60 Vbeta and 13 Jbeta primers were used in PCR. The repertoire was sequenced with immunoSEQ multiplex PCR; TCRdb's copy has only in-frame clones and lacks some. The data show about 85,000 clones, more than 60% seen once. The sequenced sample was PBMCs. These receptor sequences come from a man aged 30-40 years in good health and CMV-seronegative.

The J gene is TRBJ1-2, the V gene TRBV6-1; D not resolved. The CDR3 is 11 residues long. Germline V gives CDR1 MNHNS, CDR2 SASEGT. Deletions cut 8 bases from V and 5 bases from J, with 9 bases between. The CDR3 bases are TGTGCCAGCGTACAGAGTTATGGCTACACCTTC. Its protein is CASVQSYGYTF.

The chain has TRBV6-1 and TRBJ1-3; D might be TRBD1 (5 bases). CDR1 is MNHNS and CDR2 is SASEGT in the germline V gene. This CDR3 has 14 residues. With 5 bases removed from V and 0 bases from J, the gap between germline ends came to 8 bases. Here the CDR3 reads CASSLTDSGNTIYF. The CDR3 coding sequence is TGTGCCAGCAGTTTGACAGACTCTGGAAACACCATATATTTT.

This chain connects TRBV5-1 to TRBJ2-2; the D gene is possibly TRBD1 (5 bases). This CDR3 is built from 13 residues. In germline, CDR1 is SGHRS, CDR2 YFSETQ. Trimming stripped 4 bases from V and 4 bases from J, with 8 bases between. The CDR3 reads CASSQGPTGELFF. CDR3 DNA: TGCGCCAGCAGCCAGGGTCCCACCGGGGAGCTGTTTTTT.

J is TRBJ2-2 and V is TRBV7-6; perhaps TRBD1 as D (5 bases). The CDR3 has 16 residues. V was shortened by 3 bases and J by 0 bases, with 11 bases between the two germline ends. Germline CDR1 and CDR2: SGHVS and FNYEAQ. CDR3 sequence reads: CASSFRGISNTGELFF. Here the CDR3 DNA reads TGTGCCAGCAGCTTTAGGGGAATATCGAACACCGGGGAGCTGTTTTTT.

V usage is TRBV10-3 and J usage is TRBJ1-5, with D tentatively TRBD1 (5 bases). V was shortened by 2 bases and J by 4 bases, with 6 bases between the two germline ends. This CDR3 region has 13 residues. CDR1 is ENHRY and CDR2 is SYGVKD in the germline V gene. Here the CDR3 reads CAISEAGNQPQHF. In nucleotides, the CDR3 is TGTGCCATCAGTGAGGCAGGGAATCAGCCCCAGCATTTT.